One T cell receptor (beta chain) is described in this entry. This entry is derived from a study of OX40 agonist ivuxolimab in advanced cancers. Assay: immunoSEQ multiplex PCR; the TCRdb copy retains only in-frame clones and omits some. The sample has roughly 66,000 clones; about four fifths are singletons. Sequenced material: CD4+ or CD8+ T cells sorted from blood, taken in a trial of the OX40 agonist ivuxolimab. The clonotype originates from an adult with an advanced solid tumor such as melanoma, head and neck, liver or kidney cancer.

CDR3 nucleotides: TGTGCCAGCAGTTTACAGGGTTCCTACGAGCAGTACTTC. This translates into CASSLQGSYEQYF. The chain uses TRBV27 and TRBJ2-7, with D maybe TRBD1 (5 bases). CDR1 and CDR2 (germline): MNHEY, SMNVEV (reference sequence). V dropped 2 bases and J dropped 1 base, with 6 bases sitting between them. The CDR3 covers 13 residues.